This T cell receptor beta chain originates from a study of radiation and T cells in renal cell carcinoma. This clone was detected ten times or more. No antigen is known for it. Findings and caveats of the study: In nephrectomy-only tumors, top 100 clonotypes averaged roughly 45%, versus approximately 50% irradiated.

Treatment here: 15 Gy SBRT to primary tumor, nephrectomy 4 weeks later. Nephrectomy followed 15 Gy stereotactic body radiation by 4 weeks. CDR1 is SGHVS, CDR2 FNYEAQ, per germline. The CDR3 is 15 residues long. Germline trimming cut 5 bases from V and 1 base from J; bases unmatched to any gene: 6. Profiled with immunoSEQ multiplex PCR; TCRdb holds only in-frame clones, not every one. The repertoire holds approximately 23,000 clones, more than 40% seen once, with about a sixth in the top ten. The sequence came from a woman in her forties or fifties with renal cell carcinoma. V is TRBV7-6 and J is TRBJ1-1; TRBD1 matches 8 bases. Sequencing was performed on tumor tissue, taken from a patient whose treatment included radiotherapy and nephrectomy. Written as DNA, the CDR3 is TGTGCCAGCAGCCTCGGACAGGGCGGGAACACTGAAGCTTTCTTT. It is translated as CASSLGQGGNTEAFF.